This T cell receptor (beta chain) came from a study of blood T cell repertoires in COVID-19. For the study at large: There were acute and convalescent COVID-19 samples, and they came from the United States, Italy and Spain.

This CDR3 is built from 18 residues. V lost 1 base, J lost 4 bases, and 23 bases lay in between. The germline V gene has CDR1 SGDLS and CDR2 YYNGEE. Profiling relied on immunoSEQ multiplex PCR, and the TCRdb table lists in-frame clones only, not all of them. The sample holds about 200,000 clones, 65% to 90% seen once. The source is a human donor in a cohort sampled during active COVID-19. Sequencing was carried out using peripheral blood. The chain joins TRBV9 to TRBJ1-2; D not resolved. For the CDR3, the DNA is TGTGCCAGCAGCGTAAGCGGCAGCCGGCCCGGACTTGTCTATGGCTACACCTTC. It codes for CASSVSGSRPGLVYGYTF. The full variable domain, rest sourced from reference TRBV9 and TRBJ1-2, is DSGVTQTPKHLITATGQRVTLRCSPRSGDLSVYWYQQSLDQGLQFLIQYYNGEERAKGNILERFSAQQFPDLHSELNLSSLELGDSALYFCASSVSGSRPGLVYGYTFGSGTRLTVV.